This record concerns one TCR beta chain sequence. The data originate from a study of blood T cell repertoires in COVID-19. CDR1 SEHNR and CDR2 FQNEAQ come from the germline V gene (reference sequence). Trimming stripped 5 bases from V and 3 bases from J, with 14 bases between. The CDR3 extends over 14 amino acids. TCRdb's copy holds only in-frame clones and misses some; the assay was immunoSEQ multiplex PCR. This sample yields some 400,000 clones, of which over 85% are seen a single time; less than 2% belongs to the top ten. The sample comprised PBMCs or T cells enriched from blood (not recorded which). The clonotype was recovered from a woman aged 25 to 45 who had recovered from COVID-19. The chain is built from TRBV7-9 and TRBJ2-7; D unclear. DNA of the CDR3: TGTGCCAGCAGCACGGCACAGACGTTCTACGAGCAGTACTTC. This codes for CASSTAQTFYEQYF.